This is a list of T cell receptor beta chains from one sample in a study of shared clonotypes between healthy human individuals. The method was immunoSEQ multiplex PCR; TCRdb's version includes in-frame clones alone and lacks a portion of them. The data show 650,000 to 800,000 clones, 92% seen once. The source material was naive CD8+ T cells sorted from blood. These receptors were obtained from a man aged 25-45 years in good health. Both conserved end residues are part of each CDR3. The D gene is left open where the match is weak. Expanded clones are given a class, and other clones once, few, many or no size at all.

j_gene: TRBJ2-7; v_gene: TRBV7-9; abundance: -; d_gene: TRBD1; CDR3nt: TGTGCCAGCAGCTTAGGGGGACAGGGAAATCCCTACGAGCAGTACTTC; CDR3aa: CASSLGGQGNPYEQYF
j_gene: TRBJ2-7; v_gene: TRBV7-6; abundance: -; d_gene: TRBD2; CDR3nt: TGTGCCAGCAGCTTAGAACTAGCGGGAGCCTACGAGCAGTACTTC; CDR3aa: CASSLELAGAYEQYF
j_gene: TRBJ1-2; v_gene: TRBV27; abundance: few; d_gene: TRBD1; CDR3nt: TGTGCCAGCAGTCAAACGTCGGACAGGAGCCATGGCTACACCTTC; CDR3aa: CASSQTSDRSHGYTF
j_gene: TRBJ2-7; v_gene: TRBV5-4; abundance: -; d_gene: -; CDR3nt: TGTGCCAGCAGCCAACCCGGGACCGGACTCAACGAGCAGTACTTC; CDR3aa: CASSQPGTGLNEQYF
j_gene: TRBJ2-7; v_gene: TRBV27; abundance: -; d_gene: -; CDR3nt: TGTGCCAGCAGTTTAAAGGGAGACGAGCAGTACTTC; CDR3aa: CASSLKGDEQYF
j_gene: TRBJ2-7; v_gene: TRBV2; abundance: -; d_gene: TRBD2; CDR3nt: TGTGCCAGCAGCGCCGGGACTAGCGGGGGCGAGGAGCAGTACTTC; CDR3aa: CASSAGTSGGEEQYF
j_gene: TRBJ2-5; v_gene: TRBV11-2; abundance: -; d_gene: -; CDR3nt: TGTGCCAGCAGTCACTTCGGGGGCTACCAAGAGACCCAGTACTTC; CDR3aa: CASSHFGGYQETQYF
j_gene: TRBJ2-1; v_gene: TRBV28; abundance: -; d_gene: TRBD2; CDR3nt: TGTGCCAGCAGTCTCCGGACTAGCGGGTACAATGAGCAGTTCTTC; CDR3aa: CASSLRTSGYNEQFF
j_gene: TRBJ2-1; v_gene: TRBV19; abundance: -; d_gene: -; CDR3nt: TGTGCCAGTAGTATTAGCGAACGAACTTACAATGAGCAGTTCTTC; CDR3aa: CASSISERTYNEQFF
j_gene: TRBJ2-7; v_gene: TRBV21-1; abundance: -; d_gene: -; CDR3nt: TGTGCCACATGGGCAGAGTGGTACGAGCAGTACTTC; CDR3aa: CATWAEWYEQYF
j_gene: TRBJ2-7; v_gene: TRBV28; abundance: -; d_gene: -; CDR3nt: TGTGCCAGCAGCCGCAGCGGTCCCTACGAGCAGTACTTC; CDR3aa: CASSRSGPYEQYF
j_gene: TRBJ1-1; v_gene: TRBV25-1; abundance: once; d_gene: -; CDR3nt: TGTGCCAGCAGTGTGTTAGGGGGTGACACTGAAGCTTTCTTT; CDR3aa: CASSVLGGDTEAFF
j_gene: TRBJ2-5; v_gene: TRBV5-4; abundance: -; d_gene: TRBD2; CDR3nt: TGTGCCAGCAGCTTGGTTCTAGCGGAAGAGACCCAGTACTTC; CDR3aa: CASSLVLAEETQYF
j_gene: TRBJ2-7; v_gene: TRBV6-5; abundance: -; d_gene: -; CDR3nt: TGTGCCAGCACCGGGGTAGCGGAATCCTACGAGCAGTACTTC; CDR3aa: CASTGVAESYEQYF
j_gene: TRBJ2-1; v_gene: TRBV25-1; abundance: -; d_gene: -; CDR3nt: TGTGCCAGCAGTGAAATTCAGGGTGAATGGGAGCAGTTCTTC; CDR3aa: CASSEIQGEWEQFF
j_gene: TRBJ2-5; v_gene: TRBV11-2; abundance: -; d_gene: TRBD2; CDR3nt: TGTGCCAGCAGCTTAGGGACTAGCGGGATGGAGACCCAGTACTTC; CDR3aa: CASSLGTSGMETQYF
j_gene: TRBJ2-5; v_gene: TRBV29-1; abundance: -; d_gene: TRBD2; CDR3nt: TGCAGCGTTGAGGGGGGAGGGTTAGCGGATCAAGAGACCCAGTACTTC; CDR3aa: CSVEGGGLADQETQYF
j_gene: TRBJ2-5; v_gene: TRBV6-1; abundance: once; d_gene: -; CDR3nt: TGTGCCAGCAGTCCGCTGGCGTCCACTAAAGAGACCCAGTACTTC; CDR3aa: CASSPLASTKETQYF
j_gene: TRBJ2-1; v_gene: TRBV7-9; abundance: -; d_gene: -; CDR3nt: TGTGCCAGCAGCTTTCCGGGAGTCTACAATGAGCAGTTCTTC; CDR3aa: CASSFPGVYNEQFF
j_gene: TRBJ1-1; v_gene: TRBV7-9; abundance: -; d_gene: TRBD1; CDR3nt: TGTGCCAGCAGCTTAGCGCCCCGGGACAGCCGACCGAACACTGAAGCTTTCTTT; CDR3aa: CASSLAPRDSRPNTEAFF
j_gene: TRBJ1-1; v_gene: TRBV18; abundance: -; d_gene: -; CDR3nt: TGTGCCAGCTCACCTGCCGCTGCTGAAGCTTTCTTT; CDR3aa: CASSPAAAEAFF
j_gene: TRBJ2-1; v_gene: TRBV6-5; abundance: -; d_gene: -; CDR3nt: TGTGCCAGCAGTTACGGCAGTCGGGATGAGCAGTTCTTC; CDR3aa: CASSYGSRDEQFF
j_gene: TRBJ2-1; v_gene: TRBV19; abundance: -; d_gene: TRBD2; CDR3nt: TGTGCCAGTAAGCCTATAGCGGGAGGCTACAATGAGCAGTTCTTC; CDR3aa: CASKPIAGGYNEQFF
j_gene: TRBJ2-7; v_gene: TRBV10-3; abundance: -; d_gene: -; CDR3nt: TGTGCCATCAGTGATTTGCGGGCCAGCTCCTACGAGCAGTACTTC; CDR3aa: CAISDLRASSYEQYF
j_gene: TRBJ1-1; v_gene: TRBV7-6; abundance: -; d_gene: TRBD1; CDR3nt: TGTGCCAGCAGCTTTGAGGACAGGGGTGACACTGAAGCTTTCTTT; CDR3aa: CASSFEDRGDTEAFF
j_gene: TRBJ2-1; v_gene: TRBV6-6; abundance: -; d_gene: -; CDR3nt: TGTGCCAGCGGCCCGCTAGAAAAGCAGTTCTTC; CDR3aa: CASGPLEKQFF
j_gene: TRBJ2-7; v_gene: TRBV5-1; abundance: -; d_gene: TRBD1; CDR3nt: TGCGCCAGCAGCGGCGGGACAGGGGGCACCGAGCAGTACTTC; CDR3aa: CASSGGTGGTEQYF
j_gene: TRBJ2-7; v_gene: TRBV21-1; abundance: -; d_gene: -; CDR3nt: TGTGCCAGCAGCACCCGTATGGGCGAGCAGTACTTC; CDR3aa: CASSTRMGEQYF
j_gene: TRBJ2-5; v_gene: TRBV5-1; abundance: -; d_gene: TRBD1; CDR3nt: TGCGCCAGCAGCGGGGCGACAGGGTTGGAGACCCAGTACTTC; CDR3aa: CASSGATGLETQYF